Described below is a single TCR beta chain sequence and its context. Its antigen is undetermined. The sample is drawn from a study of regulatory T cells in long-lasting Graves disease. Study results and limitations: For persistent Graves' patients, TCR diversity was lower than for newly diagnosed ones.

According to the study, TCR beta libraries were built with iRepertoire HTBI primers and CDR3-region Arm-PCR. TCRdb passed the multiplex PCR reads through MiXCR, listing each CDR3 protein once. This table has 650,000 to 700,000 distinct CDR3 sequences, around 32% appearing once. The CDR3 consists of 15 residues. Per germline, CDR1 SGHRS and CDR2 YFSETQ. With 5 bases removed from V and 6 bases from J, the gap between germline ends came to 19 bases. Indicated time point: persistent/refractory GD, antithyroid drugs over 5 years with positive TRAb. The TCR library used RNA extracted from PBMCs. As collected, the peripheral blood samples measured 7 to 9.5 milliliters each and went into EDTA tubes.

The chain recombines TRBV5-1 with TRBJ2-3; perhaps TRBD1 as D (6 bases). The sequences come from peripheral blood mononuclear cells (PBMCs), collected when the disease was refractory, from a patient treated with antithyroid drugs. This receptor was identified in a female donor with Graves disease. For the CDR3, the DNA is TGCGCCAGCAGGCCCGGGACAACCTTGGTGGATACGCAGTATTTT. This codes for CASRPGTTLVDTQYF.